This T cell receptor (beta chain) was sequenced during a study of early T cells in non-severe SARS-CoV-2 infection. With 1 base removed from V and 5 bases from J, the gap between germline ends came to 14 bases. The CDR3 length is 15 residues. The germline CDR1 and CDR2 sequences are LNHNV and YYDKDF (reference sequence). Via MiXCR, TCRdb re-called the 5' RACE reads, giving one row per CDR3 protein. In the table there are around 53,000 distinct CDR3 sequences, roughly 9.8% of which are singletons. Sequenced: whole blood. The receptor was derived from an adult who was a healthcare worker with PCR-confirmed SARS-CoV-2 infection or an uninfected control (not recorded which). V is TRBV15 and J is TRBJ1-1; D is undetermined. The CDR3, as DNA: TGTGCCACCAGCAGAGGGAACAGCCGAACAACTGAAGCTTTCTTT. Its protein is CATSRGNSRTTEAFF.